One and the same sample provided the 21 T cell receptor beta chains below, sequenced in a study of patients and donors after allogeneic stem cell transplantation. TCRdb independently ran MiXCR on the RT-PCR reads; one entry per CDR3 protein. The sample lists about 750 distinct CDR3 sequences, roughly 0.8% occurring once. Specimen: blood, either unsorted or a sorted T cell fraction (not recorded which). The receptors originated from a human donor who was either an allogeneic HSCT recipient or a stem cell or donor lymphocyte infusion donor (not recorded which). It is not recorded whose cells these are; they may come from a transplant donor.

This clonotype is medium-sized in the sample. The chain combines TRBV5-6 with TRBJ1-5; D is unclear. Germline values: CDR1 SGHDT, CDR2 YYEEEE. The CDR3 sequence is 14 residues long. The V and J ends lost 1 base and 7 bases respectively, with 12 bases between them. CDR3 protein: CASSLSSGGQPQHF. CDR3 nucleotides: TGTGCCAGCAGCTTGTCGTCAGGTGGGCAGCCCCAGCATTTT.

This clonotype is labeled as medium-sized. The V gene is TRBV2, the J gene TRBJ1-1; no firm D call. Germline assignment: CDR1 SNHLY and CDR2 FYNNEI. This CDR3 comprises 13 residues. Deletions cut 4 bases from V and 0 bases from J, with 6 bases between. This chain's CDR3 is CASSVGLNTEAFF. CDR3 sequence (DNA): TGTGCCAGCAGTGTAGGCCTGAACACTGAAGCTTTCTTT. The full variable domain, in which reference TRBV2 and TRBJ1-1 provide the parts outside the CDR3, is EPEVTQTPSHQVTQMGQEVILRCVPISNHLYFYWYRQILGQKVEFLVSFYNNEISEKSEIFDDQFSVERPDGSNFTLKIRSTKLEDSAMYFCASSVGLNTEAFFGQGTRLTVV.

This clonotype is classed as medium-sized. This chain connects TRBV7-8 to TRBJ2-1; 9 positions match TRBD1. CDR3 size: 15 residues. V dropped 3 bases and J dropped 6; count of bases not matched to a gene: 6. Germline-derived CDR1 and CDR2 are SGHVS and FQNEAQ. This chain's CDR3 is CASSFRQGVGNEQFF. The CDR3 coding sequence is TGTGCCAGCAGCTTCCGACAGGGGGTGGGCAATGAGCAGTTCTTC.

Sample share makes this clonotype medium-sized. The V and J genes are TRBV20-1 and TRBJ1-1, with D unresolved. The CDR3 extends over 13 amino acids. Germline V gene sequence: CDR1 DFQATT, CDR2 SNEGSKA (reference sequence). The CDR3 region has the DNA TGCAGCCCCTCTGGTAGTGGTAACACTGAAGCTTTCTTT. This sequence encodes CSPSGSGNTEAFF.

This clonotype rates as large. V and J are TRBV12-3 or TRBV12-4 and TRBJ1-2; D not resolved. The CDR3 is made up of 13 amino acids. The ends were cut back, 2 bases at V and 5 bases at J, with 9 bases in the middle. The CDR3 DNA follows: TGTGCCAGCAGTTTAACGGAGGTTTATGGCTACACCTTC. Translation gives CASSLTEVYGYTF.

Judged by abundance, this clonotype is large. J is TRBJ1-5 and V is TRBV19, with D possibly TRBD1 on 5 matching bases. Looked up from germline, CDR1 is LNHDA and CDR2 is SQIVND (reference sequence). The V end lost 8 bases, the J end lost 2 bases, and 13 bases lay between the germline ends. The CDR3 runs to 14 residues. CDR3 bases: TGTGCCAGTGCTCGAGGGGAGGGCAATCAGCCCCAGCATTTT. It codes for CASARGEGNQPQHF.

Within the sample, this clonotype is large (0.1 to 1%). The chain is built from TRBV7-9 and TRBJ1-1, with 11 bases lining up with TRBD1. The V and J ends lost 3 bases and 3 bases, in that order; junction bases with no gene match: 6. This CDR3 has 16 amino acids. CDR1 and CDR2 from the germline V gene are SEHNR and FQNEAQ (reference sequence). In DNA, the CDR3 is TGTGCCAGCAGCTTGGGGACAGGGGGTTACTACACTGAAGCTTTCTTT. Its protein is CASSLGTGGYYTEAFF.

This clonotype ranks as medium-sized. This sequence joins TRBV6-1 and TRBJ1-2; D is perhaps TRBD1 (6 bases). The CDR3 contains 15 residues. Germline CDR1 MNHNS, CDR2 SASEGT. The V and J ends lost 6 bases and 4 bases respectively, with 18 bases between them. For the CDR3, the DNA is TGTGCCAGCAGGCCGGACAGTCCCGCTCCCTATGGCTACACCTTC. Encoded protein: CASRPDSPAPYGYTF.

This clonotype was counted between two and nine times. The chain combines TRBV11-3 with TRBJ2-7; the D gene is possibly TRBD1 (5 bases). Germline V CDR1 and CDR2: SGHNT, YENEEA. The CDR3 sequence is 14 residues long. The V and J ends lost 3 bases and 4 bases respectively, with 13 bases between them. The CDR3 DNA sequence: TGTGCCAGCAGCTTGAGACAGAACAATTACGAGCAGTACTTC. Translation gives CASSLRQNNYEQYF.

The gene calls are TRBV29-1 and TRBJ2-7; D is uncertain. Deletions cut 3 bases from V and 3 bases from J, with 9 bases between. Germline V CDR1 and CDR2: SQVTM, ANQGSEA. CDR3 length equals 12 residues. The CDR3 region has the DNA TGCAGCGTTGAGCTAGTTAGCTACGAGCAGTACTTC. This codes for CSVELVSYEQYF.

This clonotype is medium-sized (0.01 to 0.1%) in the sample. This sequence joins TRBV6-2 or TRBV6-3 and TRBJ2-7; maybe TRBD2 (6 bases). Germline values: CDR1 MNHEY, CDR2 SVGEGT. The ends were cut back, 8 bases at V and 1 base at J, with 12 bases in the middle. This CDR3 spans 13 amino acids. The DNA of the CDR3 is TGTGCCAGCGAGGAGGGTTCATCCTACGAGCAGTACTTC. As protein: CASEEGSSYEQYF.

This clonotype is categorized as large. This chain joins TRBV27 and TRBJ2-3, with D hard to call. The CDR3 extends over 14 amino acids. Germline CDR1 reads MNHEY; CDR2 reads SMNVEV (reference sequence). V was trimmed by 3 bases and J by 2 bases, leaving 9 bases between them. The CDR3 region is CASSFAPYTDTQYF. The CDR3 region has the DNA TGTGCCAGCAGTTTCGCCCCTTACACAGATACGCAGTATTTT.

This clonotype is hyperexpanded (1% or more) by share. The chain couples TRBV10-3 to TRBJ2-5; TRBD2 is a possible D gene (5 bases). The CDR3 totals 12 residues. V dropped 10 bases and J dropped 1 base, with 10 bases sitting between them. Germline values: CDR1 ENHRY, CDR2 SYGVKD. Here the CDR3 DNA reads TGTGCCACCAGCCGGGGCCAAGAGACCCAGTACTTC. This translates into CATSRGQETQYF.

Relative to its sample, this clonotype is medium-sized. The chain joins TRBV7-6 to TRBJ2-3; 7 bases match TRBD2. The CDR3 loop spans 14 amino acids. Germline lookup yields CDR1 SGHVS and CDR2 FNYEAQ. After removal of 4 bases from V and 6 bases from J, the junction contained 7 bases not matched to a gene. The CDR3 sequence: CASSSGLVPDTQYF. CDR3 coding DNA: TGTGCCAGCAGCTCCGGACTAGTACCTGATACGCAGTATTTT. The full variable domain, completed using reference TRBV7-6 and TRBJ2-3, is GAGVSQSPRYKVTKRGQDVALRCDPISGHVSLYWYRQALGQGPEFLTYFNYEAQQDKSGLPNDRFSAERPEGSISTLTIQRTEQRDSAMYRCASSSGLVPDTQYFGPGTRLTVL.

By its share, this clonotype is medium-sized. The CDR3 loop reads CSGSTGNTIYF. CDR3 in DNA: TGCAGCGGATCGACAGGAAACACCATATATTTT. The V gene is TRBV29-1, the J gene TRBJ1-3; unclear D gene. The length of the CDR3 is 11 residues. Per germline, CDR1 SQVTM and CDR2 ANQGSEA. The V gene lost 7 bases and the J gene lost 4 bases, with 8 bases spanning the gap.

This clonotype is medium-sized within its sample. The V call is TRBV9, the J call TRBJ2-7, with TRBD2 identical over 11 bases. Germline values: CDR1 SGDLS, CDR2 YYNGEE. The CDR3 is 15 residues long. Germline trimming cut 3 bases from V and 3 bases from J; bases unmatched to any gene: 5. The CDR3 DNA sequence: TGTGCCAGCAGCGAACTAGCGGGAGAAGTCTACGAGCAGTACTTC. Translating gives CASSELAGEVYEQYF.

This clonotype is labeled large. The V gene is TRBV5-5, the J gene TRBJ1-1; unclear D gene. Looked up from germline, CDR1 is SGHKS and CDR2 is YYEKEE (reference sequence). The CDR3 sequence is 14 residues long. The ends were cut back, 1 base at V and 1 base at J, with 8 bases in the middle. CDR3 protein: CASSLRLANTEAFF. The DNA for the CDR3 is TGTGCCAGCAGCTTGAGGTTGGCGAACACTGAAGCTTTCTTT.

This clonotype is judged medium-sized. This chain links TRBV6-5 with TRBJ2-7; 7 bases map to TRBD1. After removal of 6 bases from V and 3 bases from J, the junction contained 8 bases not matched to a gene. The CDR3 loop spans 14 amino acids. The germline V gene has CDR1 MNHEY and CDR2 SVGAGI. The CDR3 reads CASSPSGQYYEQYF. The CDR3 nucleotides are TGTGCCAGCAGCCCATCGGGACAGTACTACGAGCAGTACTTC.

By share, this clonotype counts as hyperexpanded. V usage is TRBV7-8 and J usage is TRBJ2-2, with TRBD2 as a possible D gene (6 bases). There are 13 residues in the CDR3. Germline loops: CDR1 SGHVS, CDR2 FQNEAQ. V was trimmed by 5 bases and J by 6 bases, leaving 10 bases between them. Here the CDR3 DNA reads TGTGCCAGCAGCCGGTCGGGAGCCGGGGAGCTGTTTTTT. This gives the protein CASSRSGAGELFF. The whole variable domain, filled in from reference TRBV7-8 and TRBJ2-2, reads GAGVSQSPRYKVAKRGQDVALRCDPISGHVSLFWYQQALGQGPEFLTYFQNEAQLDKSGLPSDRFFAERPEGSVSTLKIQRTQQEDSAVYLCASSRSGAGELFFGEGSRLTVL.

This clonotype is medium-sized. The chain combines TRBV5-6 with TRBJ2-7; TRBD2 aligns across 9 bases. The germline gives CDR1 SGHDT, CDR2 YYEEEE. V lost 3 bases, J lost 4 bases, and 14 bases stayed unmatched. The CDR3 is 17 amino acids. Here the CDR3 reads CASSSGITTGLAYEQYF. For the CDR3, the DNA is TGTGCCAGCAGCTCGGGTATCACCACGGGACTAGCTTACGAGCAGTACTTC.

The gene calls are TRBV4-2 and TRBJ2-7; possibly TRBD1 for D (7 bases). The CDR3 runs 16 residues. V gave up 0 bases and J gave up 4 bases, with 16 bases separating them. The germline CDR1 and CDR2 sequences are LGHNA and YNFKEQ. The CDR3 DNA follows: TGTGCCAGCAGCCAAGAGGCACTAGCCAGGGGGTACGAGCAGTACTTC. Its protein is CASSQEALARGYEQYF.